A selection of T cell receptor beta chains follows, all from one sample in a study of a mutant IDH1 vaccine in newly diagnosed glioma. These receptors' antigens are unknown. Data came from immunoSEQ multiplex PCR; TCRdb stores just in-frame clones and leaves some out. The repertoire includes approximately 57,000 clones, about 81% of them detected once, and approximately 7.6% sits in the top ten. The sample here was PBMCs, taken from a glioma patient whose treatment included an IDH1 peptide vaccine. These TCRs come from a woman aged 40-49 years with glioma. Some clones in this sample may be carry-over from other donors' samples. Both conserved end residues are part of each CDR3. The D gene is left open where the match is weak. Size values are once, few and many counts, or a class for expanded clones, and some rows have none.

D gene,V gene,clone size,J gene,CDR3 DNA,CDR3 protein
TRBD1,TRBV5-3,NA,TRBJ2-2,TGTGCCAGAAGCATACCGGGACAGGGGCCTTCTCTGAACACCGGGGAGCTGTTTTTT,CARSIPGQGPSLNTGELFF
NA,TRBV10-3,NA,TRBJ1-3,TGTGCCATCAGAGGGCCTGGAAACACCATATATTTT,CAIRGPGNTIYF
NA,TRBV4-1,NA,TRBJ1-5,TGCGCCAGCAGCCTCCGTCGGGGAAGTCAGCCCCAGCATTTT,CASSLRRGSQPQHF
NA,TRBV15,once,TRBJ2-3,TGTGCCACCAGCAGAGAGGTGGCGGGGTGGAGCACAGATACGCAGTATTTT,CATSREVAGWSTDTQYF
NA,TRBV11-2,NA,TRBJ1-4,TGTGCCAGCAGCTTCGAGGGACACAAGACGGAAAAACTGTTTTTT,CASSFEGHKTEKLFF
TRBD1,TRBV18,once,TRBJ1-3,TGTGCCAGCTCACAACGGGACAGGGTATCGCCTTCTGGAAACACCATATATTTT,CASSQRDRVSPSGNTIYF
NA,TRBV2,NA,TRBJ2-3,TGTGCCAGCAGATGGGCCCTCCAGGACACAGATACGCAGTATTTT,CASRWALQDTDTQYF
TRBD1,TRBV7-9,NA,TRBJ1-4,TGTGCCAGCACCGCTATGAGGACAGGGTTTGAAAAACTGTTTTTT,CASTAMRTGFEKLFF
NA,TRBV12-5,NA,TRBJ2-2,TGTGCTAGTGGTTTGGTACCAGGGAGGATGGCCGGGGAGCTGTTTTTT,CASGLVPGRMAGELFF
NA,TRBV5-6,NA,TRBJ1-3,TGTGCCAGCAGCTTGGCTTCCAGGGGCTCTGGAAACACCATATATTTT,CASSLASRGSGNTIYF
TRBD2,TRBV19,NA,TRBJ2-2,TGTGCCAGTGCCCGAGGGCCCGGGACTACGGACACCGGGGAGCTGTTTTTT,CASARGPGTTDTGELFF
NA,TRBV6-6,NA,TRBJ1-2,TGTGCCAGCAGTTATGCGCCATCCGTTAACTATGGCTACACCTTC,CASSYAPSVNYGYTF
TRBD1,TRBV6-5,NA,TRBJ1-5,TGTGCCAGCAGTTACGGGACAGGGGATCAGCCCCAGCATTTT,CASSYGTGDQPQHF
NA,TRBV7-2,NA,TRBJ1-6,TGTGCCAGCAGCCCTATAACCGGACGGTATAATTCACCCCTCCACTTT,CASSPITGRYNSPLHF
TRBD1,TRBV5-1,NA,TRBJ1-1,TGCGCCAGCAGCCCCGGGACAGGGGCGATGAACACTGAAGCTTTCTTT,CASSPGTGAMNTEAFF
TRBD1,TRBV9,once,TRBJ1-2,TGTGCCAGCAGCGTAGTCGGAGACAGGGGGCCTGGGGATGGCTACACCTTC,CASSVVGDRGPGDGYTF
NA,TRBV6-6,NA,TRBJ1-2,TGTGCCAGCAGTTTTGAACGAACTGGCTACACCTTC,CASSFERTGYTF
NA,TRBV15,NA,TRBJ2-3,TGTGCCACCAGCAGAGATTTCCGCGGGGACTTCACAGATACGCAGTATTTT,CATSRDFRGDFTDTQYF
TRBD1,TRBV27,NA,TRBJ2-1,TGTGCCAGCAGTCTACGGGACAGAGAGCAGTTCTTC,CASSLRDREQFF